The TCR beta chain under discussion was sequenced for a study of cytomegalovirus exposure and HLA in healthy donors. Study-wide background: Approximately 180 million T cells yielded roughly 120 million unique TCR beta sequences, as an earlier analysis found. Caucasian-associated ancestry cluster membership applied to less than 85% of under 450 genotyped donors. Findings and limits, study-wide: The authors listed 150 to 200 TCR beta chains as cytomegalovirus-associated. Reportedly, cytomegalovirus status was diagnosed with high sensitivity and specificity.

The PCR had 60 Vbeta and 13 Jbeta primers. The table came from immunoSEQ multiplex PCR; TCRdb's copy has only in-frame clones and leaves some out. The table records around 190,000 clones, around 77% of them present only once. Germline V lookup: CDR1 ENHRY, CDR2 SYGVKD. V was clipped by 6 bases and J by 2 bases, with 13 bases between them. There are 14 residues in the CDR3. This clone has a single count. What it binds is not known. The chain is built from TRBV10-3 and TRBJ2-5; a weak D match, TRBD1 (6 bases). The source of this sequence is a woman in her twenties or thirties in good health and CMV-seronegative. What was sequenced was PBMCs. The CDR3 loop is CAISRTAPQETQYF. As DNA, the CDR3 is TGTGCCATCAGCCGGACAGCACCTCAAGAGACCCAGTACTTC.